This TCR beta chain was found in a study of graft-versus-host responses after intestinal transplantation. On the study more broadly: Multivisceral, liver-intestinal, or isolated intestinal transplants were received by the recipients. Among the recipients, all got anti-thymocyte globulin induction and then tacrolimus and steroids for 3 to 4 years. Study-wide findings and caveats: Early post-transplant HvG declines were associated with peak circulating GvH clone levels. In recipient marrow, GvH clones were found, and some appeared first in ileum or blood.

Clones were sequenced by immunoSEQ multiplex PCR, and TCRdb holds only the in-frame ones, with some missing. The table shows about 90,000 clones, with roughly 87% occurring only once. This clone was counted only a few times. Its antigen is unknown. The clonotype was recovered from a human donor who received an intestinal transplant. The material was unstimulated CD8+ T cells sorted from spleen or lymph node cells, obtained before intestinal transplant.

DNA of the CDR3: TGTGCCAGCAGTTTAGGGGCATACAATGAGCAGTTCTTC. Encoded protein: CASSLGAYNEQFF. This chain links TRBV27 with TRBJ2-1, with a possible D match to TRBD1 (5 bases). Germline CDR1 is MNHEY and CDR2 is SMNVEV (reference sequence). The CDR3 totals 13 residues. V lost 2 bases and J 4 bases, leaving 6 bases between the germline ends.